The 13 T cell receptor beta chains below all came from one sample that was sequenced in a study of blood T cells in healthy people across ages (dated by TCRdb to 2013 to 2016). The library was produced with 5' RACE. Sequenced on an Illumina HiSeq 2500. The second PCR ran for roughly 7 to 12 cycles and used a J-beta primer mix along with a sample-barcoded 5' primer. TCRdb reworked the public reads: Q25 trimming with fastp, MiXCR clone assembly, productive beta chains retained. Every entry covers one CDR3 protein and lists the most common genes and DNA from its rows. The sample table shows 650,000 to 700,000 distinct CDR3 sequences, and around 50% are seen once. Clones ranked in the top ten supply approximately 13% of the sample. Sequencing used blood. The receptors come from a woman older than 75 in good health.

This clonotype was seen at least ten times. V is TRBV7-8 and J is TRBJ2-5; 8 positions match TRBD2. CDR3 length equals 16 residues. V was pared by 5 bases and J by 2 bases, with 10 bases of the junction left unmatched. Germline assignment: CDR1 SGHVS and CDR2 FQNEAQ. CDR3 in DNA: TGTGCCAGCAGCCCCCCCCGGGGGGGGTATCAAGAGACCCAGTACTTC. This translates into CASSPPRGGYQETQYF.

The chain is built from TRBV24-1 and TRBJ1-5; D is uncertain. V lost 5 bases and J lost 4, with 11 bases in between. Germline V gene sequence: CDR1 KGHDR, CDR2 SFDVKD. The CDR3 has 14 amino acids. The CDR3 sequence: CATSANDGNQPQHF. The DNA of the CDR3 is TGTGCCACCAGTGCAAATGACGGAAATCAGCCCCAGCATTTT.

V gene TRBV9 combines with J gene TRBJ2-5, with D possibly matching TRBD2 (6 bases). The CDR3 contains 15 residues. The V and J ends lost 3 bases and 7 bases respectively, with 19 bases between them. The germline V gene has CDR1 SGDLS and CDR2 YYNGEE. The CDR3 nucleotides read TGTGCCAGCAGCGCACTGAGCGGGCCGAGGGGGACCCAGTACTTC. It is translated as CASSALSGPRGTQYF.

This clonotype occurred many times. The chain is built from TRBV5-1 and TRBJ2-1, with D hard to call. CDR3 length: 12 amino acids. Germline assignment: CDR1 SGHRS and CDR2 YFSETQ. The V gene lost 7 bases and the J gene lost 8 bases, with 13 bases spanning the gap. The CDR3 DNA reads as TGCGCCAGCGGCCTTTCCTTCGATGAGCAGTTCTTC. It codes for CASGLSFDEQFF. The full variable domain, in which reference TRBV5-1 and TRBJ2-1 provide the parts outside the CDR3, is KAGVTQTPRYLIKTRGQQVTLSCSPISGHRSVSWYQQTPGQGLQFLFEYFSETQRNKGNFPGRFSGRQFSNSRSEMNVSTLELGDSALYLCASGLSFDEQFFGPGTRLTVL.

This clonotype has only a few counts. The chain uses TRBV5-1 and TRBJ2-2; 7 bases match TRBD1. Germline CDR1 is SGHRS and CDR2 is YFSETQ. The CDR3 totals 15 residues. The trim removed 1 base at V and 1 base at J, leaving 1 base unmatched. In DNA form, the CDR3 reads TGCGCCAGCAGCTTGCCAGGGGGGAACACCGGGGAGCTGTTTTTT. It specifies CASSLPGGNTGELFF. The full variable domain, completed using reference TRBV5-1 and TRBJ2-2, is KAGVTQTPRYLIKTRGQQVTLSCSPISGHRSVSWYQQTPGQGLQFLFEYFSETQRNKGNFPGRFSGRQFSNSRSEMNVSTLELGDSALYLCASSLPGGNTGELFFGEGSRLTVL.

This clonotype was recorded many times. The chain links TRBV15 to TRBJ2-3; perhaps TRBD1 as D (5 bases). The germline V gene encodes CDR1 LNHNV and CDR2 YYDKDF (reference sequence). Between the trimmed V and J ends, which lost 0 bases and 6 bases, there was a span of 13 bases. The CDR3 spans 15 residues. In DNA, the CDR3 is TGTGCCACCAGCAGAGATTTCCCAGGGTGGGATACGCAGTATTTT. Amino acids: CATSRDFPGWDTQYF.

The V gene is TRBV20-1, the J gene TRBJ2-1; D is uncertain. Trimming left V 0 bases short and J 8 bases short, with 17 bases between. Germline V CDR1 and CDR2: DFQATT, SNEGSKA (reference sequence). The CDR3 contains 15 residues. CDR3 bases: TGCAGTGCTAGAGATCTTGGGGAACCGTGGGATGAGCAGTTCTTC. Its translation: CSARDLGEPWDEQFF.

This clonotype came up many times. The chain recombines TRBV5-1 with TRBJ2-5, with D tentatively TRBD1 (5 bases). The germline gives CDR1 SGHRS, CDR2 YFSETQ. The CDR3 has 14 amino acids. V was cut by 1 base and J by 4 bases, with 11 bases left in between. CDR3 protein: CASSLWGQGETQYF. The CDR3 DNA is TGCGCCAGCAGCTTGTGGGGTCAGGGAGAGACCCAGTACTTC.

This clonotype has ten or more counts. J is TRBJ1-5 and V is TRBV29-1; D is possibly TRBD1 (6 bases). V was trimmed by 4 bases and J by 7 bases, leaving 11 bases between them. The CDR3 sequence is 12 residues long. CDR1 and CDR2 from the germline V gene are SQVTM and ANQGSEA. CDR3 residues: CSVGGADQPQHF. Written as DNA, the CDR3 is TGCAGCGTTGGGGGGGCGGACCAGCCCCAGCATTTT.

V and J are TRBV5-1 and TRBJ1-4; TRBD1 agrees at 7 bases. Trimming removed 0 bases from V and 4 bases from J; junction bases left unmatched: 3. Germline lookup yields CDR1 SGHRS and CDR2 YFSETQ. CDR3 size: 15 residues. The CDR3 DNA reads TGCGCCAGCAGCTTGGCGGCAGGGGGTAATGAAAAACTGTTTTTT. This translates into CASSLAAGGNEKLFF.

This clonotype appeared many times. The chain uses TRBV5-1 and TRBJ2-1; 7 bases line up with TRBD1. The CDR3 extends over 16 amino acids. CDR1 is SGHRS, CDR2 YFSETQ, per germline. After removal of 4 bases from V and 10 bases from J, the junction contained 17 bases not matched to a gene. CDR3 sequence reads: CASSTTGSFAIKEQFF. CDR3 nucleotides: TGCGCCAGCAGCACGACAGGGAGCTTTGCAATTAAAGAGCAGTTCTTC. The full variable domain, rest sourced from reference TRBV5-1 and TRBJ2-1, is KAGVTQTPRYLIKTRGQQVTLSCSPISGHRSVSWYQQTPGQGLQFLFEYFSETQRNKGNFPGRFSGRQFSNSRSEMNVSTLELGDSALYLCASSTTGSFAIKEQFFGPGTRLTVL.

The chain couples TRBV12-3 or TRBV12-4 to TRBJ2-3, with no clear D. Trimming left V 5 bases short and J 5 bases short, with 8 bases between. The CDR3 runs to 12 residues. The CDR3 sequence: CASSLLEDTQYF. The CDR3 region has the DNA TGTGCCAGCAGTCTTTTGGAAGATACGCAGTATTTT.

The V gene is TRBV2, the J gene TRBJ1-1; 8 nucleotides match TRBD1. This CDR3 region has 14 residues. J gave up 5 bases and V 4 bases, and 6 bases lay outside the gene matches. CDR1 SNHLY and CDR2 FYNNEI come from the germline V gene. This CDR3 reads CASSGQGWGTEAFF. The CDR3 nucleotides are TGTGCCAGCAGTGGACAGGGGTGGGGGACTGAAGCTTTCTTT.